This T cell receptor beta chain was sequenced for a study of blood T cell repertoires in COVID-19 (dated by TCRdb to 2018 to 2020). About the study as a whole: The collaborator samples originated in the United States, Italy and Spain and spanned the acute and convalescent phases of COVID-19. The material from the prospective study consisted of cDNA or gDNA derived from T cells, B-cell-depleted T cells, or PBMCs. Deeply sampled blood TCRbeta repertoires from subjects exposed to, actively infected with, or recovered from COVID-19 were included in the dataset. The repertoires were released in a freely available public database meant as a resource for research on the immune response to SARS-CoV-2. Samples were obtained from the ongoing ImmuneRACE study (first 160 participants) and from about 1,300 subjects provided by 6 global collaborators. The sample metadata nearly always contained a de-identified subject ID, COVID-19 status, age in years and sex. Where available, HLA class I and class II types were obtained from metadata supplied by the sample provider rather than from assay-based typing.

A remark on this clone: Its antigen remains unidentified. Base qualities are not recorded, but no much larger clone differs from it by a single base.

The immunoSEQ Assay, a bias-controlled multiplex PCR, was used to amplify TCRbeta CDR3 regions from genomic DNA. The original methods were these. The number of nucleated cells in each sample was estimated by amplification of reference gene primers within the assay. To quantify the absolute abundance of each unique TCRbeta CDR3 rearrangement, sequence reads were collapsed and filtered. For each sample, productive Simpson clonality was calculated by taking the square root of Simpson's diversity index across productive rearrangements. TCRdb stores this immuneACCESS table with in-frame sequences only. Part of the clones is absent; in the studies checked, under half of the shortfall reflects unresolved V genes, and no reason is known for the rest. D and trimming were read from the DNA, whereas the V and J calls and clone size are those reported in that table. The sample table shows fewer than 250,000 clones, and roughly nine tenths are seen once. The ten largest make up 0.72% of the sample.

The germline V gene (reference sequence) specifies SEHNR as CDR1 and FQNEAQ as CDR2. The V end loses 5 bases and the J end loses 5 bases, and a stretch of 6 bases separates them. From the cysteine up to the phenylalanine, the CDR3 has a length of 12 residues. Here the CDR3 DNA is all that survives: 36 bases in frame from base 1. The collaborating institutions used their own protocols to collect whole blood in K2EDTA tubes. Collaborator samples were shipped for TCRbeta analysis as frozen whole blood, isolated PBMCs, or DNA extracted from either sample type. Beyond this particular receptor, the publication reports: How much clinical and demographic metadata was included differed by source and by participant, and the metadata was provided uncurated.

The TCR was taken from a man between 35 and 55 years old with acute or convalescent COVID-19. Input material: peripheral blood. The chain joins TRBV7-9 to TRBJ2-2; perhaps TRBD1 is the D gene, with 6 bases matching. The CDR3 has the sequence CASSTGTGELFF. The base sequence is TGTGCCAGCAGCACAGGGACCGGGGAGCTGTTTTTT. The reference TRBV7-9 and TRBJ2-2 proteins fill in what lies around the CDR3, so the full variable domain reads DTGVSQNPRHKITKRGQNVTFRCDPISEHNRLYWYRQTLGQGPEFLTYFQNEAQLEKSRLLSDRFSAERPKGSFSTLEIQRTEQGDSAMYLCASSTGTGELFFGEGSRLTVL.